Each of the 15 T cell receptor beta chains below was sequenced from the same sample in a study of blood T cell repertoires in COVID-19. TCRdb keeps only in-frame clones here, not all; method: immunoSEQ multiplex PCR. This sample has a few hundred thousand clones, with 75% to 90% found just once. What was sequenced was peripheral blood. The receptor source for this set is a woman in her forties who had recovered from COVID-19.

The gene calls are TRBV2 and TRBJ2-7, with D perhaps TRBD1 (5 bases). The germline CDR1 and CDR2 sequences are SNHLY and FYNNEI. V dropped 2 bases and J dropped 7 bases, with 9 bases sitting between them. The CDR3 is 12 amino acids. The CDR3 spells CASSEMQGEQYF. Written as DNA, the CDR3 is TGTGCCAGCAGTGAAATGCAGGGTGAGCAGTACTTC.

The chain has TRBV29-1 and TRBJ2-1; D might be TRBD2 (5 bases). Trimming cost V 5 bases and J 2 bases, with 13 bases left between them. The CDR3 is made up of 14 amino acids. Germline V gives CDR1 SQVTM, CDR2 ANQGSEA. The CDR3: CSVSAEATYNEQFF. The CDR3 DNA reads TGCAGCGTTTCCGCGGAGGCTACCTACAATGAGCAGTTCTTC.

The rearrangement uses TRBV27 and TRBJ2-7; tentatively, D is TRBD2 (7 bases). The CDR3 consists of 14 residues. Germline-derived CDR1 and CDR2 are MNHEY and SMNVEV (reference sequence). V lost 7 bases and J lost 4, with 17 bases in between. The CDR3 nucleotides read TGTGCCAGCAACATCAGGGGCGGGAGTTACGAGCAGTACTTC. Residues: CASNIRGGSYEQYF.

The chain uses TRBV27 and TRBJ1-4, with 7 positions matching TRBD1. Germline assignment: CDR1 MNHEY and CDR2 SMNVEV (reference sequence). Germline trimming cut 0 bases from V and 8 bases from J; bases unmatched to any gene: 6. The CDR3 consists of 15 residues. For the CDR3, the DNA is TGTGCCAGCAGTTTATCGAACAGGGGTGGCGAAAAACTGTTTTTT. This codes for CASSLSNRGGEKLFF.

The genes are TRBV5-1 and TRBJ2-7; TRBD1 agrees at 9 bases. The V segment lost 4 bases and the J segment 7 bases; nucleotides outside the gene matches: 9. The CDR3 sequence is 14 residues long. Germline assignment: CDR1 SGHRS and CDR2 YFSETQ. The CDR3 region is CASSPDRGLREQYF. In DNA form, the CDR3 reads TGCGCCAGCAGCCCGGACAGGGGCCTGAGGGAGCAGTACTTC.

The chain uses TRBV3-1 (or the pseudogene TRBV3-2) and TRBJ2-3; D might be TRBD2 (6 bases). Between the trimmed V and J ends, which lost 4 bases and 2 bases, there was a span of 13 bases. CDR3 length: 15 residues. The germline V gene has CDR1 LGHDT and CDR2 YNNKEL (reference sequence). CDR3 amino acids: CASSPTSTNTDTQYF. DNA of the CDR3: TGTGCCAGCAGCCCAACTAGCACTAACACAGATACGCAGTATTTT.

V is TRBV18 and J is TRBJ1-2; TRBD1 agrees at 11 bases. CDR3 size: 14 residues. The germline V gene has CDR1 KGHSH and CDR2 LQKENI. J was trimmed by 8 bases and V by 3 bases; bases with no gene match: 5. The CDR3 protein is CASSPGQGAAGYTF. CDR3 bases: TGTGCCAGCTCACCCGGACAGGGGGCCGCGGGCTACACCTTC.

The CDR3 here is CASSELAGGAPSTDTQYF. The CDR3 nucleotides read TGTGCCAGCAGTGAACTAGCGGGAGGAGCCCCTAGCACAGATACGCAGTATTTT. The chain employs TRBV6-1 and TRBJ2-3; 11 nucleotides match TRBD2. CDR3 length: 18 residues. The V gene end was trimmed by 2 bases and the J gene end by 0 bases; junction bases not matched to a gene: 7. Germline V gives CDR1 MNHNS, CDR2 SASEGT.

This chain uses TRBV9 with TRBJ2-2, with D possibly TRBD2 on 5 matching bases. The germline V gene has CDR1 SGDLS and CDR2 YYNGEE. CDR3 length: 13 amino acids. Trimming shortened V by 4 bases and J by 3 bases, and 7 bases separated the two germline ends. The CDR3, as DNA: TGTGCCAGCAGCCGGGATGACACCGGGGAGCTGTTTTTT. This sequence encodes CASSRDDTGELFF.

V gene TRBV28 combines with J gene TRBJ2-5; the D gene is possibly TRBD2 (7 bases). With 5 bases removed from V and 4 bases from J, the gap between germline ends came to 14 bases. The CDR3 has 14 residues. The germline V gene has CDR1 MDHEN and CDR2 SYDVKM. In DNA form, the CDR3 reads TGTGCCAGCAGTACACCCGCGGGGGCAGAGACCCAGTACTTC. As protein: CASSTPAGAETQYF. The variable domain in full, completed from reference TRBV28 and TRBJ2-5, reads DVKVTQSSRYLVKRTGEKVFLECVQDMDHENMFWYRQDPGLGLRLIYFSYDVKMKEKGDIPEGYSVSREKKERFSLILESASTNQTSMYLCASSTPAGAETQYFGPGTRLLVL.

This clone was found many times. The genes are TRBV7-2 and TRBJ2-2; 12 nucleotides agree with TRBD1. Germline CDR1 reads SGHTA; CDR2 reads FQGNSA. CDR3 size: 17 residues. J gave up 4 bases and V 3 bases, and 6 bases lay outside the gene matches. CDR3 coding DNA: TGTGCCAGCAGCTTGTCCGGGACAGGGGGCAGCACCGGGGAGCTGTTTTTT. Amino acids: CASSLSGTGGSTGELFF.

This sequence joins TRBV12-5 and TRBJ1-1; unclear D gene. CDR3 length equals 14 residues. The V gene lost 2 bases and the J gene lost 0 bases, with 7 bases spanning the gap. CDR1 LGHNT and CDR2 FRNRAP come from the germline V gene. DNA for the CDR3: TGTGCTAGTGGTTTGTCCGGGGTGAACACTGAAGCTTTCTTT. Amino acids: CASGLSGVNTEAFF.

The rearrangement uses TRBV10-1 and TRBJ1-4; D is ambiguous. The CDR3 has 16 amino acids. From germline, CDR1 is WNHNN and CDR2 SYGVQD (reference sequence). Trimming cost V 5 bases and J 3 bases, with 16 bases left between them. The CDR3 reads CASSSVEGGANEKLFF. The CDR3 DNA follows: TGCGCCAGCAGTTCTGTTGAAGGAGGAGCTAATGAAAAACTGTTTTTT.

The CDR3 nucleotides are TGTGCCAGCAGCAGGACAGGGGGTGCTCAGCCCCAGCATTTT. Protein: CASSRTGGAQPQHF. The chain employs TRBV4-2 and TRBJ1-5; 10 bases match TRBD1. V shed 5 bases, J shed 6 bases, and the junction held 4 bases outside the gene matches. Germline lookup yields CDR1 LGHNA and CDR2 YNFKEQ. The CDR3 has 14 residues.

V gene TRBV7-8 combines with J gene TRBJ2-5; 7 nucleotides align to TRBD1. J was trimmed by 4 bases and V by 4 bases; bases with no gene match: 6. The CDR3 has 14 amino acids. CDR1 is SGHVS, CDR2 FQNEAQ, per germline. The CDR3 loop is CASSSRTGSETQYF. The CDR3 DNA reads as TGTGCCAGCAGCTCACGGACAGGATCAGAGACCCAGTACTTC.